This TCR beta chain was observed in a study of post-analysis software for immune sequencing data. Per the germline V gene, CDR1 is LGHNA and CDR2 is YNFKEQ. This CDR3 has 15 residues. V lost 3 bases to trimming and J lost 4 bases; unmatched junction nucleotides: 5. In regard to this clonotype: Its antigen remains unidentified.

Overall study findings and caveats: In patients, about 5 TRBV segments were more frequent than in controls, with TRBV5-6, TRBV5-1 and TRBV20-1 among them. For normalized Chao1 diversity, multiple sclerosis patients scored significantly lower than controls did.

Presence of unique molecular identifiers characterized the TCR beta cDNA libraries. Yield was around 500,000 cDNA molecules from roughly 1 to 10 million T cells. TCRdb called the PCR reads again in MiXCR, with one record for every CDR3 protein. The sample lists approximately 570,000 distinct CDR3 sequences, roughly 47% occurring once. Material for sequencing was blood. This receptor was taken from a girl under 18 with multiple sclerosis. The chain links TRBV4-2 to TRBJ1-5; TRBD1 matches at 8 bases. The CDR3 nucleotides are TGTGCCAGCAGCCACCTAGGACAGGGTAATCAGCCCCAGCATTTT. Residues: CASSHLGQGNQPQHF.